This entry describes one TCR beta chain. The entry originates in a study of blood T cell repertoires in COVID-19. About the research overall: The United States, Italy and Spain supplied acute and convalescent COVID-19 samples. The analysed material was cDNA or gDNA that came from T cells, B-cell-depleted T cells, or PBMCs.

Profiled with immunoSEQ multiplex PCR; TCRdb holds only in-frame clones, not every one. The table lists 210,000 or so clones, roughly four fifths of them singletons, with roughly 14% in the top ten. Per germline, CDR1 SQVTM and CDR2 ANQGSEA. Trimming removed 4 bases from V and 0 bases from J, with 11 bases in between. This CDR3 is 14 amino acids long. Sequencing was done on a sample of peripheral blood. This TCR derives from a man aged 50 to 60 who had recovered from COVID-19. The rearrangement uses TRBV29-1 and TRBJ2-3; perhaps TRBD1 as D (5 bases). The chain's CDR3 is CSVGQGWSTDTQYF. As DNA, the CDR3 is TGCAGCGTTGGGCAGGGCTGGAGCACAGATACGCAGTATTTT.